The source of this T cell receptor beta chain is a study of cytomegalovirus exposure and HLA in healthy donors. Use of 60 Vbeta and 13 Jbeta primers characterized the PCR. Assay: immunoSEQ multiplex PCR; the TCRdb copy retains only in-frame clones and omits some. In the table there are roughly 84,000 clones, roughly 63% of which are singletons. This clone occurred a few times. The material sequenced was PBMCs. The source of this sequence is a woman between 40 and 50 years old in good health and CMV-seropositive.

The CDR3 DNA sequence: TGTGCCAGCAGCTTAGACACAAAAGCGGGGGTAAATGAGCAGTTCTTC. It translates to CASSLDTKAGVNEQFF. The rearrangement links TRBV7-9 to TRBJ2-1; TRBD2 aligns across 8 bases. V dropped 1 base and J dropped 7; count of bases not matched to a gene: 9. The CDR3 consists of 16 residues. CDR1 is SEHNR, CDR2 FQNEAQ, per germline (reference sequence). Variable domain in full (rest from reference TRBV7-9 and TRBJ2-1): DTGVSQNPRHKITKRGQNVTFRCDPISEHNRLYWYRQTLGQGPEFLTYFQNEAQLEKSRLLSDRFSAERPKGSFSTLEIQRTEQGDSAMYLCASSLDTKAGVNEQFFGPGTRLTVL.